Shown below are 28 T cell receptor beta chains from a single sample sequenced in a study of CDR3 diversity in severe acne. TCRdb reprocessed the PCR reads with MiXCR, giving one entry per CDR3 protein. The data show 79,000 or so distinct CDR3 sequences, around 54% seen once. Sequenced material: blood. All receptors come from a male donor with severe acne vulgaris.

This clonotype was found a few times. The rearrangement uses TRBV29-1 and TRBJ1-1; D is uncertain. Germline CDR1 SQVTM, CDR2 ANQGSEA. The V end lost 4 bases, the J end lost 1 base, and 4 bases lay between the germline ends. CDR3 length equals 11 residues. The CDR3 here is CSVAENTEAFF. Written as DNA, the CDR3 is TGCAGCGTTGCCGAGAACACTGAAGCTTTCTTT.

This sequence joins TRBV7-6 and TRBJ1-2; TRBD1 aligns across 8 bases. This CDR3 comprises 13 residues. Unmatched junction bases numbered 8, after V lost 6 bases and J lost 8 bases. Per the germline V gene, CDR1 is SGHVS and CDR2 is FNYEAQ. The CDR3 region has the DNA TGTGCCAGCAGTTTTCAGGGGGCGCGGGGCTACACCTTC. The encoded protein is CASSFQGARGYTF.

Concerning this clonotype itself: The CDR3 ends on some other residue instead of the conserved phenylalanine or tryptophan, so this is likely a read error. This sequence joins TRBV20-1 and TRBJ2-5; D unclear. The CDR3 has 14 residues. Trimming removed 0 bases at V and 4 bases at J, with 12 bases between. Looked up from germline, CDR1 is DFQATT and CDR2 is SNEGSKA (reference sequence). Here the CDR3 DNA reads TGCAGTGCTAGAGATCAGAGGCAAGCAGAGACCCAGTACCTC. It yields the protein CSARDQRQAETQYL.

About this clonotype itself: Just one base apart from a much larger clone, this may be a read error. V gene TRBV27 combines with J gene TRBJ2-7, with D unclear. Trimming removed 8 bases at V and 4 bases at J, with 15 bases between. This CDR3 is built from 13 residues. Germline V gene data show CDR1 as MNHEY and CDR2 as SMNVEV (reference sequence). Written as DNA, the CDR3 is TGTGCCAGCGGTCCCGCTTACCGGTACGAGCAGTACTTC. Translated: CASGPAYRYEQYF.

This chain uses TRBV12-3 or TRBV12-4 with TRBJ2-5, with 9 bases identical to TRBD2. V shed 0 bases and J 4 bases; nucleotides not matched to a gene: 12. The CDR3 contains 18 residues. CDR3 DNA: TGTGCCAGCAGTTTAGCGCGGTTGGCTAGCGGGATCAGAGAGACCCAGTACTTC. Protein product: CASSLARLASGIRETQYF.

A remark on this clonotype: A read error may explain this, as a much larger clone is one base away. This chain links TRBV7-8 with TRBJ1-1, with TRBD1 matching 7 bases. The CDR3 totals 14 residues. J gave up 5 bases and V 1 base, and 4 bases lay outside the gene matches. Germline-derived CDR1 and CDR2 are SGHVS and FQNEAQ. CDR3 DNA sequence: TGTGCCAGCAGCTTAGTTGAGGGGGCTACTGAAGCTTTCTTT. Protein product: CASSLVEGATEAFF. The full variable domain, with the rest looked up from reference TRBV7-8 and TRBJ1-1, is GAGVSQSPRYKVAKRGQDVALRCDPISGHVSLFWYQQALGQGPEFLTYFQNEAQLDKSGLPSDRFFAERPEGSVSTLKIQRTQQEDSAVYLCASSLVEGATEAFFGQGTRLTVV.

The chain has TRBV20-1 and TRBJ2-3; 15 positions agree with TRBD2. This CDR3 has 16 amino acids. CDR1 is DFQATT, CDR2 SNEGSKA, per germline (reference sequence). With V trimmed by 3 bases and J by 0 bases, 1 base remained unmatched. CDR3 residues: CSARGTSGRSTDTQYF. The CDR3 bases are TGCAGTGCTAGGGGGACTAGCGGGAGGAGCACAGATACGCAGTATTTT.

The gene calls are TRBV9 and TRBJ2-7, with 8 bases matching TRBD2. Germline V gene data show CDR1 as SGDLS and CDR2 as YYNGEE. The CDR3 contains 15 residues. V gave up 4 bases and J gave up 0 bases; unmatched junction bases: 6. CDR3 nucleotide sequence: TGTGCCAGCAGCCGACGGGAGGGCGGCTCCTACGAGCAGTACTTC. It specifies CASSRREGGSYEQYF.

The table lists this clonotype with many counts. The chain is built from TRBV27 and TRBJ1-6, with no clear D. The V and J ends lost 5 bases and 7 bases respectively, with 12 bases between them. This CDR3 spans 14 amino acids. Germline CDR1 is MNHEY and CDR2 is SMNVEV (reference sequence). CDR3 sequence reads: CASSIRTSNSPLHF. The CDR3 DNA reads as TGTGCCAGCAGTATCAGGACCTCCAATTCACCCCTCCACTTT.

This clonotype was seen a single time. The CDR3 nucleotides read TGCAGCGTGGTCCAGGGAATGACCTACGAGCAGTACTTC. Translation: CSVVQGMTYEQYF. V usage is TRBV29-1 and J usage is TRBJ2-7, with D possibly TRBD1 on 5 matching bases. The CDR3 has 13 residues. The ends were cut back, 6 bases at V and 2 bases at J, with 14 bases in the middle. Germline CDR1 reads SQVTM; CDR2 reads ANQGSEA.

By sample fraction, this clonotype is medium-sized (0.01 to 0.1%). The chain links TRBV6-4 to TRBJ2-2; D ambiguous. Looked up from germline, CDR1 is MRHNA and CDR2 is SNTAGT. Trimming removed 2 bases from V and 5 bases from J, with 6 bases in between. The CDR3 consists of 13 residues. The CDR3 reads CASSDATTGELFF. The CDR3 DNA reads as TGTGCCAGCAGTGACGCGACTACCGGGGAGCTGTTTTTT.

Comments on this clonotype: A junction end diverges from the germline sequence, so it may reflect a read error. The V gene is TRBV7-3, the J gene TRBJ2-7; maybe TRBD2 (6 bases). The CDR3 covers 14 residues. The germline gives CDR1 SGHTA, CDR2 FQGTGA. Here the CDR3 DNA reads TGCGCCAGCAGCCAGACCGGGACTTTGTACGAGCAGTACTTC. Translating it yields CASSQTGTLYEQYF. Variable domain in full (rest from reference TRBV7-3 and TRBJ2-7): GAGVSQTPSNKVTEKGKYVELRCDPISGHTALYWYRQSLGQGPEFLIYFQGTGAADDSGLPNDRFFAVRPEGSVSTLKIQRTERGDSAVYLCASSQTGTLYEQYFGPGTRLTVT.

This clonotype was detected only a few times. In nucleotides, the CDR3 is TGCGCCAGTAGCCCTGGGGGGGGAAATCAGCCCCAGCATTTT. Translation: CASSPGGGNQPQHF. The chain links TRBV10-2 to TRBJ1-5, with D possibly matching TRBD1 (5 bases). The germline V and J ends were trimmed by 9 bases and 4 bases, with 16 bases remaining between them. CDR1 is WSHSY, CDR2 SAAADI, per germline. The CDR3 runs 14 residues.

Worth noting for this clonotype: Here the CDR3 omits its conserved ending phenylalanine or tryptophan, so a read error is the likely source. The V and J genes are TRBV9 and TRBJ2-2, with D uncertain. This CDR3 spans 15 amino acids. The V gene's germline CDR1 is SGDLS and CDR2 YYNGEE. V was trimmed by 4 bases and J by 1 base, leaving 11 bases between them. CDR3 amino acids: CASSPSSENTGELFL. The CDR3 nucleotides read TGTGCCAGCAGCCCCAGTTCTGAGAACACCGGGGAGCTGTTTCTT.

As to this clonotype: A read error may be the cause here, since a much bigger clone is one base away. The chain links TRBV25-1 to TRBJ2-6, with a weak D call TRBD1 (6 bases). This CDR3 has 13 amino acids. The V gene's germline CDR1 is MGHDK and CDR2 SYGVNS. The CDR3 DNA is TGTGCCAGCAGTCCTTCAGGGGCCAACGTCCTGGCTTTC. It codes for CASSPSGANVLAF.

Remarks on this clonotype: The junction differs from germline at one of its ends, possibly a read error. V gene TRBV2 combines with J gene TRBJ2-2, with a tentative D call TRBD2 (5 bases). CDR3 length: 14 residues. CDR1 is SNHLY and CDR2 is FYNNEI in the germline V gene. The CDR3 region is CAIHETENTGELSF. Written as DNA, the CDR3 is TGTGCCATACATGAGACTGAGAACACCGGGGAGCTGTCTTTT.

This clonotype occurred a few times. A read error may explain this, as a much larger clone is one base away. The rearrangement links TRBV20-1 to TRBJ1-2, with TRBD1 as a possible D gene (6 bases). This CDR3 spans 14 amino acids. V was clipped by 3 bases and J by 4 bases, with 15 bases between them. Germline-derived CDR1 and CDR2 are DFQATT and SNEGSKA (reference sequence). The DNA of the CDR3 is TGCAGTGCTAGTGGTGCGGGACAAGGCTATGGCTACACCTTC. Translating it yields CSASGAGQGYGYTF.

The sample holds a few counts of this clonotype. The genes are TRBV13 and TRBJ1-1; 9 positions match TRBD1. The V gene's germline CDR1 is PRHDT and CDR2 FYEKMQ (reference sequence). V was clipped by 5 bases and J by 6 bases; unmatched bases: 7. CDR3 length: 14 residues. CDR3 bases: TGTGCCAGCAGCCGGGACAGGGACAATGCTGAAGCTTTCTTT. Amino acids: CASSRDRDNAEAFF.

The V and J genes are TRBV7-6 and TRBJ1-5; no firm D call. Germline CDR1 and CDR2: SGHVS and FNYEAQ. The CDR3 is 17 amino acids. With 1 base removed from V and 0 bases from J, the gap between germline ends came to 13 bases. CDR3 sequence (DNA): TGTGCCAGCAGCTTAGTTGCGGGGAGTTATAGCAATCAGCCCCAGCATTTT. Encoded protein: CASSLVAGSYSNQPQHF.

This sequence joins TRBV5-6 and TRBJ2-5; TRBD1 might be the D (6 bases). V dropped 3 bases and J dropped 5 bases, with 11 bases sitting between them. The CDR3 runs 13 residues. Germline V gives CDR1 SGHDT, CDR2 YYEEEE. CDR3 sequence reads: CASSSTGWETQYF. CDR3 nucleotide sequence: TGTGCCAGCAGCTCGACAGGCTGGGAGACCCAGTACTTC. The complete variable domain, with remaining parts taken from reference TRBV5-6 and TRBJ2-5, reads DAGVTQSPTHLIKTRGQQVTLRCSPKSGHDTVSWYQQALGQGPQFIFQYYEEEERQRGNFPDRFSGHQFPNYSSELNVNALLLGDSALYLCASSSTGWETQYFGPGTRLLVL.

This clonotype was recorded many times. The chain links TRBV5-1 to TRBJ2-2; 11 bases map to TRBD2. CDR1 SGHRS and CDR2 YFSETQ come from the germline V gene. The CDR3 totals 15 residues. V lost 4 bases to trimming and J lost 3 bases; unmatched junction nucleotides: 2. The CDR3 spells CASSPGLADTGELFF. In DNA, the CDR3 is TGCGCCAGCAGCCCGGGACTAGCGGACACCGGGGAGCTGTTTTTT.

Of note for this clonotype: This may be a read error, as it is one base from a much larger clone. V usage is TRBV2 and J usage is TRBJ2-1; tentative D call: TRBD2 (6 bases). There are 15 residues in the CDR3. Germline V gene lookup returns CDR1 SNHLY and CDR2 FYNNEI. The CDR3 DNA reads TGTGCCTGCAGTGAGTCGACTAGTAGGCGCGATGAGCAGTTCTTC. Translated: CACSESTSRRDEQFF.

This chain links TRBV29-1 with TRBJ1-1; TRBD1 agrees at 8 bases. The V gene end was trimmed by 4 bases and the J gene end by 0 bases; junction bases not matched to a gene: 7. The germline CDR1 and CDR2 sequences are SQVTM and ANQGSEA. This CDR3 is 15 amino acids long. The chain's CDR3 is CSVVGQGPLNTEAFF. Here the CDR3 DNA reads TGCAGCGTTGTTGGACAGGGCCCCTTGAACACTGAAGCTTTCTTT.

This clonotype was seen only a few times. V gene TRBV15 combines with J gene TRBJ2-7; D gene ambiguous. Looked up from germline, CDR1 is LNHNV and CDR2 is YYDKDF (reference sequence). V was clipped by 4 bases and J by 6 bases, with 7 bases between them. This CDR3 is built from 11 residues. The CDR3 loop is CATSNSGEQYF. As DNA, the CDR3 is TGTGCCACCAGCAACTCGGGCGAGCAGTACTTC.

The chain combines TRBV7-9 with TRBJ2-7, with D maybe TRBD2 (6 bases). Matching the DNA end better, TRBJ2-5 makes the J call doubtful. Germline values: CDR1 SEHNR, CDR2 FQNEAQ (reference sequence). The CDR3 runs 17 residues. CDR3 protein: CASSSRSSGERVETQYF. In DNA form, the CDR3 reads TGTGCCAGCAGCTCTAGGTCGTCGGGGGAGAGGGTGGAGACCCAGTACTTC.

Comment on this clonotype: One end of the junction fails to match germline, which may point to a read error. The chain recombines TRBV4-1 with TRBJ2-3; D might be TRBD2 (5 bases). CDR1 is MGHRA, CDR2 YSYEKL, per germline. The CDR3 is made up of 15 amino acids. The CDR3 DNA sequence: TGCGCCAGCAGCCAAGAAGCGGAGCTCACAGATGCGCAGTATTTT. Its protein is CASSQEAELTDAQYF.

A word on this clonotype: The junction shows a germline mismatch at one end, possibly a read error. The chain recombines TRBV10-1 with TRBJ1-2; 10 bases match TRBD1. The CDR3 spans 13 residues. The V gene's germline CDR1 is WNHNN and CDR2 SYGVQD (reference sequence). CDR3 nucleotide sequence: TGCGCCAGCAGTGAGGACAGGGGGCATGGCTCCACCTTC. It specifies CASSEDRGHGSTF.

The J gene is TRBJ2-5, the V gene TRBV28; 7 bases map to TRBD1. The CDR3 has 19 residues. V gave up 5 bases and J gave up 2 bases; unmatched junction bases: 20. Germline CDR1 is MDHEN and CDR2 is SYDVKM. The CDR3 protein is CASSLGDSGRLPYQETQYF. CDR3 nucleotide sequence: TGTGCCAGCAGTCTCGGGGACAGCGGACGACTCCCATATCAAGAGACCCAGTACTTC.